The TCR beta chain described here comes from a study of cytomegalovirus exposure and HLA in healthy donors. A multiplex PCR was run with 60 Vbeta primers and 13 Jbeta primers. Profiling relied on immunoSEQ multiplex PCR, and the TCRdb table lists in-frame clones only, not all of them. Of approximately 210,000 clones listed, about three quarters are singletons. The ends were cut back, 2 bases at V and 4 bases at J, with 13 bases in the middle. This CDR3 has 14 amino acids. CDR1 is SGHRS, CDR2 YFSETQ, per germline. This clone was observed a few times. The sample comprised PBMCs. The V and J genes are TRBV5-1 and TRBJ2-7, with D possibly matching TRBD1 (6 bases). This TCR came from a woman aged 25 to 39 in good health and CMV-seropositive. CDR3 bases: TGCGCCAGCAGCTTTGGCAGGGGCCCGTACGAGCAGTACTTC. Translating it yields CASSFGRGPYEQYF. Filled out from reference TRBV5-1 and TRBJ2-7, the complete variable domain reads KAGVTQTPRYLIKTRGQQVTLSCSPISGHRSVSWYQQTPGQGLQFLFEYFSETQRNKGNFPGRFSGRQFSNSRSEMNVSTLELGDSALYLCASSFGRGPYEQYFGPGTRLTVT.